This T cell receptor (beta chain) is from a study of T-cell memory formation after mild COVID-19. On the study more broadly: Each donor largely had its own TCR clusters.

Note on this clonotype: The target antigen is unknown.

The study, taken as a whole, reports: CD4+ contracting clones were found mainly in CM and EM, and CD8+ ones in EMRA. Second-wave clones reaching peak frequency on day 37 lacked confirmed SARS-CoV-2 specificity. Pre-infection memory showed some responding clones, and this suggested that cross-reactive memory joined.

In TCRdb, the 5' RACE reads were re-called with MiXCR into one record per CDR3 protein. The sample includes over 400,000 distinct CDR3 sequences, under 25% of them seen just once. Germline lookup yields CDR1 GTSNPN and CDR2 SVGIG (reference sequence). This CDR3 spans 13 amino acids. V was clipped by 3 bases and J by 4 bases, with 12 bases between them. The chain couples TRBV30 to TRBJ1-1, with TRBD1 as a possible D gene (6 bases). This sequence originates from an adult woman who had mild COVID-19 (a few samples of this study predate the infection). Cell type and time point are not known. Sequenced: PBMCs or a T cell subset sorted from them (not recorded which). This chain's CDR3 is CAWRSQGITEAFF. The CDR3 DNA is TGTGCCTGGAGGTCTCAGGGGATCACTGAAGCTTTCTTT.